This section outlines one T cell receptor (beta chain) sequence together with its context. In the original analysis: Amplifying reference gene primers gave estimates of nucleated cell counts. Libraries were prepared by immunoSEQ multiplex PCR; TCRdb keeps only in-frame clonotypes and omits some of them. Clonal size and the V and J genes are those of that table, whereas D and trimming came from the DNA. The sample includes over 200,000 clones, 65% to 85% of them seen just once. V was pared by 5 bases and J by 4 bases, with 19 bases between. CDR3 length: 16 amino acids. Germline-derived CDR1 and CDR2 are MNHEY and SMNVEV (reference sequence). This specimen comes from a study of blood T cell repertoires in COVID-19. About the research overall: Sample material is recorded as cDNA or gDNA derived from T cells, B-cell-depleted T cells, or PBMCs.

The rearrangement links TRBV27 to TRBJ2-3; weak D call: TRBD2 (5 bases). This TCR was sampled from a man older than 75 with acute or convalescent COVID-19. The sequenced sample was peripheral blood. The CDR3 DNA is TGTGCCAGCAGTCCCGTCGAGCGGCCGAGGGCAGATACGCAGTATTTT. Its protein is CASSPVERPRADTQYF.